This TCR beta chain was profiled in a study of early T cells in non-severe SARS-CoV-2 infection. Study in general: From unsorted whole blood, bulk RNA was sequenced, and the chains remained unpaired.

The trim removed 5 bases at V and 7 bases at J, leaving 13 bases unmatched. The CDR3 contains 15 residues. Individual cDNA molecules each received unique molecular identifiers attached to them. TCRdb fed the 5' RACE reads into MiXCR, producing one record per CDR3 protein. The data contain approximately 100,000 distinct CDR3 sequences, approximately 11% of them singletons. This clonotype has ten or more counts. No antigen is known for it. Findings and limits, study-wide: VDJdb matching favored anti-spike CD8 responses, missing private and CD4 specificities.

The chain links TRBV12-3 or TRBV12-4 to TRBJ2-7; 8 bases are a match to TRBD2. Specimen: whole blood. The sequence came from an adult who was a healthcare worker with PCR-confirmed SARS-CoV-2 infection or an uninfected control (not recorded which). Here the CDR3 DNA reads TGTGCCAGCAGTCGGTTGATGAGCGGGAGAGGAGAGCAGTACTTC. Amino acids: CASSRLMSGRGEQYF.